The next 7 T cell receptor beta chains were all read from a single sample in a study of control samples from healthy donors and cancer patients. Data came from immunoSEQ multiplex PCR; TCRdb stores just in-frame clones and leaves some out. Among around 100,000 clones, about 90% were seen once, and the ten largest hold 15% to 20%. Specimen: blood. These receptors all stem from a woman between 45 and 65 years old in good health.

This chain joins TRBV6-6 and TRBJ1-5; no firm D call. The CDR3 has 16 amino acids. The germline V and J ends were trimmed by 7 bases and 2 bases, with 18 bases remaining between them. The V gene's germline CDR1 is MNHNY and CDR2 SVGAGI (reference sequence). The CDR3 spells CASNGRESYGNQPQHF. DNA for the CDR3: TGTGCCAGCAACGGGAGGGAGTCCTATGGCAATCAGCCCCAGCATTTT.

The chain employs TRBV5-5 and TRBJ2-7; 9 positions agree with TRBD1. Germline V gene data show CDR1 as SGHKS and CDR2 as YYEKEE (reference sequence). Unmatched junction bases numbered 14, after V lost 4 bases and J lost 6 bases. This CDR3 comprises 16 residues. CDR3 in amino acids: CASSLPFGDRVGEQYV. The CDR3 coding sequence is TGTGCCAGCAGCCTTCCTTTTGGGGACAGGGTTGGCGAGCAGTACGTC.

V usage is TRBV12-3 or TRBV12-4 and J usage is TRBJ1-2; D remains ambiguous. This CDR3 contains 11 residues. The V and J ends lost 6 bases and 1 base respectively, with 3 bases between them. The CDR3 loop is CASSRNYGYTF. The CDR3 DNA sequence: TGTGCCAGCAGCCGTAACTATGGCTACACCTTC.

The chain links TRBV15 to TRBJ2-7; 7 nucleotides line up with TRBD2. The CDR3 loop spans 14 amino acids. V dropped 0 bases and J dropped 9; count of bases not matched to a gene: 8. Germline V CDR1 and CDR2: LNHNV, YYDKDF (reference sequence). CDR3 nucleotides: TGTGCCACCAGCAGAGATCAGGCGGCTAGCGGGCAGTACGTC. This gives the protein CATSRDQAASGQYV.

J is TRBJ1-2 and V is TRBV24-1; no definite D call. Germline V CDR1 and CDR2: KGHDR, SFDVKD. CDR3 length: 14 amino acids. The V end lost 4 bases, the J end lost 1 base, and 9 bases lay between the germline ends. The CDR3 DNA reads as TGTGCCACCAGTGACTCCGGGAATAACTATGGCTACACCTTC. Its translation: CATSDSGNNYGYTF.

This clone was observed once. The J gene is TRBJ2-2, the V gene TRBV4-3; D gene uncertain. CDR1 is LGHNA, CDR2 YSLEER, per germline. This CDR3 region has 16 residues. Trimming removed 4 bases at V and 0 bases at J, with 12 bases between. CDR3 region: CASSRATLANTGELFF. DNA for the CDR3: TGCGCCAGCAGCCGCGCTACCCTCGCGAACACCGGGGAGCTGTTTTTT.

Comment on this clone: Different DNA sequences within this sample yield the same CDR3. The V gene is TRBV19, the J gene TRBJ2-7; 7 nucleotides line up with TRBD2. Germline V gives CDR1 LNHDA, CDR2 SQIVND (reference sequence). This CDR3 has 14 residues. V was pared by 4 bases and J by 1 base, with 4 bases of the junction left unmatched. The CDR3 DNA follows: TGTGCCAGTAGTACGTCGGGGGGATCCTACGAGCAGTACTTC. Amino acids: CASSTSGGSYEQYF.